This T cell receptor (beta chain) was retrieved from a study of control samples from healthy donors and cancer patients. Libraries were prepared by immunoSEQ multiplex PCR; TCRdb keeps only in-frame clonotypes and omits some of them. The sample holds 150,000 to 200,000 clones, roughly 94% seen once. This clone appeared once. V lost 3 bases to trimming and J lost 4 bases; unmatched junction nucleotides: 7. This CDR3 spans 15 amino acids. Germline lookup yields CDR1 SNHLY and CDR2 FYNNEI. The rearrangement joins TRBV2 to TRBJ2-7; 9 nucleotides agree with TRBD2. Sequencing input: blood. The sequence derives from a woman aged 18-30 years in good health. CDR3 sequence reads: CASSDEAGGPYEQYF. The CDR3 nucleotides are TGTGCCAGCAGTGACGAGGCGGGAGGGCCTTACGAGCAGTACTTC.